Below are 10 T cell receptor beta chains sequenced from a single sample in a study of identical twins. TCRdb redid the calling of the 5' RACE reads with MiXCR, one entry per CDR3 protein. The repertoire consists of 500,000 to 700,000 distinct CDR3 sequences, with about 7.6% occurring once and the leading ten covering approximately 1.5%. The sample also formed part of further work on yellow fever vaccine responses in identical twins.

The sample consisted of PBMCs. The receptors here all came from a young woman in good health.

The chain links TRBV28 to TRBJ2-1, with D possibly matching TRBD2 (6 bases). Trimming pared 2 bases from V and 2 bases from J, leaving 10 bases between. This CDR3 is 15 amino acids long. Germline CDR1 reads MDHEN; CDR2 reads SYDVKM. The CDR3 protein is CASSLKRVPYNEQFF. Here the CDR3 DNA reads TGTGCCAGCAGTTTAAAGCGGGTTCCCTACAATGAGCAGTTCTTC.

The chain is built from TRBV5-6 and TRBJ1-2; the D gene is possibly TRBD1 (5 bases). CDR3 size: 15 residues. Germline V gene lookup returns CDR1 SGHDT and CDR2 YYEEEE. Deletions cut 2 bases from V and 5 bases from J, with 16 bases between. The CDR3 here is CASSLMGVEGYGYTF. Here the CDR3 DNA reads TGTGCCAGCAGCTTAATGGGGGTAGAAGGTTATGGCTACACCTTC. The entire variable domain, with the rest obtained from reference TRBV5-6 and TRBJ1-2, is as follows: DAGVTQSPTHLIKTRGQQVTLRCSPKSGHDTVSWYQQALGQGPQFIFQYYEEEERQRGNFPDRFSGHQFPNYSSELNVNALLLGDSALYLCASSLMGVEGYGYTFGSGTRLTVV.

V gene TRBV11-2 combines with J gene TRBJ2-1, with 14 bases matching TRBD2. Trimming took 5 bases from V and 6 from J; bases not matched to a gene: 9. The CDR3 has 17 amino acids. CDR1 and CDR2 (germline): SGHAT, FQNNGV. CDR3 DNA: TGTGCCAGCAGCACCGGGACTAGCGGGGGTGCTGTCAATGAGCAGTTCTTC. Its protein is CASSTGTSGGAVNEQFF. The whole variable domain, filled in from reference TRBV11-2 and TRBJ2-1, reads EAGVAQSPRYKIIEKRQSVAFWCNPISGHATLYWYQQILGQGPKLLIQFQNNGVVDDSQLPKDRFSAERLKGVDSTLKIQPAKLEDSAVYLCASSTGTSGGAVNEQFFGPGTRLTVL.

V and J are TRBV20-1 and TRBJ2-5; 9 bases fit TRBD2. This CDR3 comprises 18 residues. V gave up 0 bases and J gave up 4 bases; unmatched junction bases: 15. Germline loops: CDR1 DFQATT, CDR2 SNEGSKA (reference sequence). CDR3 protein: CSARDVSGRRRDPETQYF. The CDR3 DNA reads as TGCAGTGCTAGAGACGTGAGCGGGAGGCGGAGGGACCCAGAGACCCAGTACTTC.

The J gene is TRBJ2-5, the V gene TRBV28; no firm D call. Trimming stripped 3 bases from V and 0 bases from J, with 5 bases between. The germline V gene encodes CDR1 MDHEN and CDR2 SYDVKM. The CDR3 extends over 13 amino acids. The CDR3 sequence: CASSLMDQETQYF. The CDR3 DNA sequence: TGTGCCAGCAGTTTGATGGACCAAGAGACCCAGTACTTC.

CDR3 nucleotide sequence: TGCGCCAGCAGCCGGGGGGAACAGGGCTCCTGGGGCACAGATACGCAGTATTTT. Encoded protein: CASSRGEQGSWGTDTQYF. The genes are TRBV5-1 and TRBJ2-3; TRBD2 might be the D (7 bases). Germline values: CDR1 SGHRS, CDR2 YFSETQ. The CDR3 runs to 18 residues. Trimming shortened V by 4 bases and J by 1 base, and 22 bases separated the two germline ends.

This clonotype was counted only a few times. V gene TRBV9 combines with J gene TRBJ2-1; 8 bases agree with TRBD1. The CDR3 sequence is 16 residues long. Germline CDR1 SGDLS, CDR2 YYNGEE. V shed 3 bases and J 2 bases; nucleotides not matched to a gene: 7. The CDR3 protein is CASSERTGRTYNEQFF. In nucleotides, the CDR3 is TGTGCCAGCAGCGAACGGACAGGGAGAACCTACAATGAGCAGTTCTTC. Variable domain in full (rest from reference TRBV9 and TRBJ2-1): DSGVTQTPKHLITATGQRVTLRCSPRSGDLSVYWYQQSLDQGLQFLIQYYNGEERAKGNILERFSAQQFPDLHSELNLSSLELGDSALYFCASSERTGRTYNEQFFGPGTRLTVL.

The chain combines TRBV12-3 or TRBV12-4 with TRBJ2-7; D unresolved. This CDR3 has 13 residues. V was pared by 1 base and J by 6 bases, with 10 bases between. The CDR3 nucleotides read TGTGCCAGCAGTTTAGACAGCCATTTCGAGCAGTACGTC. Its translation is CASSLDSHFEQYV.

In the case of this clonotype: A read error may produce the germline difference seen at one junction end. The chain couples TRBV12-3 or TRBV12-4 to TRBJ2-6, with 11 bases fitting TRBD1. The CDR3 has 17 residues. The CDR3 region is CASSSDRGLIGANVVTF. CDR3 coding DNA: TGTGCCAGCAGTTCGGACAGGGGGCTGATCGGGGCCAACGTCGTGACTTTC.

The chain couples TRBV6-1 to TRBJ1-2, with D hard to call. The ends were cut back, 3 bases at V and 5 bases at J, with 10 bases in the middle. The CDR3 loop spans 13 amino acids. Germline V gene lookup returns CDR1 MNHNS and CDR2 SASEGT. CDR3 sequence (DNA): TGTGCCAGCAGTGATCGGCCAGTGTATGGCTACACCTTC. Translated: CASSDRPVYGYTF.